Listed here are 31 T cell receptor beta chains from one sample, sequenced in a study of blood T cell repertoires in COVID-19. Measured with immunoSEQ multiplex PCR; TCRdb has only the in-frame clones, and not every one. The data show about 230,000 clones, roughly 85% seen once. The source material was peripheral blood. The receptors shown here come from a man aged 50 or older with COVID-19, enrolled during active disease.

This sequence joins TRBV4-3 and TRBJ2-1; weak D call: TRBD1 (5 bases). The germline V gene encodes CDR1 LGHNA and CDR2 YSLEER. V shed 3 bases and J shed 10 bases, with 25 bases lying between them. The CDR3 is made up of 17 amino acids. The DNA of the CDR3 is TGCGCCAGCAGCCAGGAACTGAAGGACACTTACAATGTGGAGCAGTTCTTC. This sequence encodes CASSQELKDTYNVEQFF.

This rearrangement joins TRBV5-3 to TRBJ1-6; TRBD1 might be the D (5 bases). TRBV5-3 is identified as an open reading frame with a role that is uncertain. V was clipped by 7 bases and J by 7 bases, with 21 bases between them. This CDR3 contains 16 residues. The CDR3 here is CARSQGIGTVNSPLHF. For the CDR3, the DNA is TGTGCCAGATCTCAAGGGATCGGGACTGTAAATTCACCCCTCCACTTT.

In its sample, this clone was seen once. This specimen includes other DNA sequences encoding the same CDR3. The CDR3 bases are TGTGCCAGCAGTTGGGCAGGGACCTACGAGCAGTACTTC. This translates into CASSWAGTYEQYF. The chain couples TRBV28 to TRBJ2-7; D is perhaps TRBD1 (5 bases). Germline V gene data show CDR1 as MDHEN and CDR2 as SYDVKM. The CDR3 sequence is 13 residues long. The germline V and J ends were trimmed by 4 bases and 2 bases, with 9 bases remaining between them.

This rearrangement joins TRBV6-6 to TRBJ1-1, with D perhaps TRBD1 (6 bases). In germline, CDR1 is MNHNY, CDR2 SVGAGI (reference sequence). This CDR3 is 15 amino acids long. Trimming removed 6 bases from V and 4 bases from J, with 18 bases in between. The CDR3 bases are TGTGCCAGCAGGCTGATCGCAGGGGATAGCACTGAAGCTTTCTTT. Translated, it gives CASRLIAGDSTEAFF.

The chain joins TRBV3-1 (or the pseudogene TRBV3-2) to TRBJ1-6, with TRBD1 matching 8 bases. Looked up from germline, CDR1 is LGHDT and CDR2 is YNNKEL (reference sequence). The V gene end was trimmed by 0 bases and the J gene end by 7 bases; junction bases not matched to a gene: 8. CDR3 length: 17 amino acids. The CDR3 nucleotides are TGTGCCAGCAGCCAAGAGGCAGGGGGCTATCTGAATTCACCCCTCCACTTT. Translation gives CASSQEAGGYLNSPLHF.

The CDR3 DNA follows: TGTGCCAGCAGACGGACAGGGGGCCTCGGGACTGAAGCTTTCTTT. Its translation: CASRRTGGLGTEAFF. This chain connects TRBV6-5 to TRBJ1-1; TRBD1 matches 11 bases. The germline gives CDR1 MNHEY, CDR2 SVGAGI. There are 15 residues in the CDR3. J gave up 5 bases and V 6 bases, and 8 bases lay outside the gene matches.

V and J are TRBV6-4 and TRBJ2-3; TRBD1 aligns across 10 bases. The V and J ends lost 6 bases and 8 bases, in that order; junction bases with no gene match: 5. The CDR3 covers 13 residues. The germline V gene has CDR1 MRHNA and CDR2 SNTAGT. CDR3 sequence reads: CASSADRGGTQYF. The CDR3 nucleotides read TGTGCCAGCAGCGCGGACAGGGGGGGTACGCAGTATTTT.

This clone was found once. This chain connects TRBV27 to TRBJ2-3; D is possibly TRBD1 (6 bases). Germline V lookup: CDR1 MNHEY, CDR2 SMNVEV (reference sequence). CDR3 length: 12 residues. V dropped 10 bases and J dropped 3 bases, with 11 bases sitting between them. CDR3 sequence (DNA): TGTGCCACCGGCGGACAGACAGATACGCAGTATTTT. As protein: CATGGQTDTQYF.

The chain links TRBV6-1 to TRBJ2-1; D might be TRBD1 (7 bases). This CDR3 comprises 14 residues. V lost 3 bases to trimming and J lost 7 bases, with 13 bases between them. Germline V gene data show CDR1 as MNHNS and CDR2 as SASEGT. CDR3 in DNA: TGTGCCAGCAGTGATATAGCAGGGGGGAATGAGCAGTTCTTC. This translates into CASSDIAGGNEQFF.

This chain joins TRBV4-2 and TRBJ1-2; D is undetermined. V was clipped by 2 bases and J by 8 bases, with 12 bases between them. CDR3 length: 13 amino acids. CDR1 is LGHNA, CDR2 YNFKEQ, per germline. The CDR3 sequence: CASSQFQRLGYTF. The DNA of the CDR3 is TGTGCCAGCAGCCAATTTCAGAGGCTCGGCTACACCTTC.

The table lists this clone with many counts. The chain couples TRBV19 to TRBJ2-6; a possible D gene is TRBD2 (5 bases). This CDR3 region has 19 residues. The V gene lost 8 bases and the J gene lost 0 bases, with 23 bases spanning the gap. From germline, CDR1 is LNHDA and CDR2 SQIVND (reference sequence). CDR3 amino acids: CASFPGNFHGSSGANVLTF. CDR3 in DNA: TGTGCCAGTTTCCCGGGAAACTTTCATGGAAGCTCTGGGGCCAACGTCCTGACTTTC. Supplemented by reference TRBV19 and TRBJ2-6, the full variable domain reads DGGITQSPKYLFRKEGQNVTLSCEQNLNHDAMYWYRQDPGQGLRLIYYSQIVNDFQKGDIAEGYSVSREKKESFPLTVTSAQKNPTAFYLCASFPGNFHGSSGANVLTFGAGSRLTVL.

V is TRBV7-8 and J is TRBJ1-5; the D is unclear. Germline assignment: CDR1 SGHVS and CDR2 FQNEAQ. The CDR3 has 17 residues. V gave up 1 base and J gave up 0 bases, with 13 bases separating them. The CDR3 protein is CASSLGLTKYSNQPQHF. The CDR3 DNA is TGTGCCAGCAGCTTAGGTTTGACAAAATATAGCAATCAGCCCCAGCATTTT.

The chain uses TRBV6-5 and TRBJ2-7, with TRBD2 matching over 7 bases. With V trimmed by 4 bases and J by 4 bases, 13 bases remained unmatched. CDR3 length: 16 residues. From germline, CDR1 is MNHEY and CDR2 SVGAGI. The CDR3 nucleotides read TGTGCCAGCAGTTCAAGGGGAGGGAAGTTTCATTACGAGCAGTACTTC. Translated: CASSSRGGKFHYEQYF.

The chain uses TRBV20-1 and TRBJ1-2, with D unclear. The germline CDR1 and CDR2 sequences are DFQATT and SNEGSKA (reference sequence). The CDR3 is made up of 13 amino acids. V lost 3 bases, J lost 6 bases, and 14 bases lay in between. The CDR3 loop reads CSASGVVADGYTF. The CDR3 nucleotides read TGCAGTGCTAGTGGAGTAGTCGCCGATGGCTACACCTTC.

The CDR3 loop is CASSLGQRDTQYF. The CDR3 DNA sequence: TGCGCCAGCAGCCTAGGACAGCGAGATACGCAGTATTTT. The chain carries TRBV5-1 and TRBJ2-3; a possible D gene is TRBD1 (6 bases). CDR1 and CDR2 from the germline V gene are SGHRS and YFSETQ. Trimming took off 4 bases at V and 5 bases at J, with 11 bases between the two ends. The CDR3 spans 13 residues. The variable domain in full, with the rest retrieved from reference TRBV5-1 and TRBJ2-3, is KAGVTQTPRYLIKTRGQQVTLSCSPISGHRSVSWYQQTPGQGLQFLFEYFSETQRNKGNFPGRFSGRQFSNSRSEMNVSTLELGDSALYLCASSLGQRDTQYFGPGTRLTVL.

The sample holds a few counts of this clone. The V call is TRBV7-9, the J call TRBJ2-7; 7 nucleotides align to TRBD2. The V gene end was trimmed by 3 bases and the J gene end by 5 bases; junction bases not matched to a gene: 7. This CDR3 spans 14 amino acids. Germline assignment: CDR1 SEHNR and CDR2 FQNEAQ (reference sequence). In DNA form, the CDR3 reads TGTGCCAGCAGCTTGGGAGGGGTGGTGGACGAGCAGTACTTC. As protein: CASSLGGVVDEQYF.

Only one count was recorded for this clone. The chain is built from TRBV7-9 and TRBJ1-2; no clear D gene. Looked up from germline, CDR1 is SEHNR and CDR2 is FQNEAQ (reference sequence). Trimming cost V 5 bases and J 4 bases, with 17 bases left between them. The CDR3 length is 15 residues. CDR3 sequence reads: CASSPPAIRVYGYTF. For the CDR3, the DNA is TGTGCCAGCAGCCCCCCGGCTATTCGGGTCTATGGCTACACCTTC.

This sequence joins TRBV7-2 and TRBJ1-5, with D possibly TRBD1 on 6 matching bases. V was trimmed by 5 bases and J by 2 bases, leaving 13 bases between them. The CDR3 totals 15 residues. CDR1 SGHTA and CDR2 FQGNSA come from the germline V gene. The CDR3 sequence: CASSKQGGGNQPQHF. CDR3 sequence (DNA): TGTGCCAGCAGCAAACAGGGTGGGGGCAATCAGCCCCAGCATTTT.

The chain carries TRBV18 and TRBJ1-1; maybe TRBD1 (5 bases). The CDR3 totals 12 residues. V was pared by 4 bases and J by 10 bases, with 13 bases between. The germline V gene encodes CDR1 KGHSH and CDR2 LQKENI. CDR3 DNA sequence: TGTGCCAGCTCACGGGGCAGGGATGGAGCTTTCTTT. This translates into CASSRGRDGAFF.

This clone has only one observation. The DNA for the CDR3 is TGTGCCAGCAGTTTACTGACAGGAGCTACGGGTCGAGGTGGCTACACCTTC. This gives the protein CASSLLTGATGRGGYTF. The V gene is TRBV28, the J gene TRBJ1-2, with D possibly being TRBD1 (6 bases). V was clipped by 2 bases and J by 7 bases, with 23 bases between them. Germline values: CDR1 MDHEN, CDR2 SYDVKM. The CDR3 is 17 amino acids.

The chain recombines TRBV28 with TRBJ1-5; D not certain. V lost 2 bases to trimming and J lost 7 bases, with 15 bases between them. Germline assignment: CDR1 MDHEN and CDR2 SYDVKM. The CDR3 contains 15 residues. CDR3 sequence reads: CASSLRDGSRQPQHF. CDR3 nucleotide sequence: TGTGCCAGCAGTTTACGAGACGGTTCCAGGCAGCCCCAGCATTTT.

The DNA of the CDR3 is TGTGCCAGCAGCCAAGGGGTAGGGGGGAACACTGAAGCTTTCTTT. This gives the protein CASSQGVGGNTEAFF. The rearrangement uses TRBV4-2 and TRBJ1-1, with a possible D match to TRBD1 (6 bases). This CDR3 spans 15 amino acids. With 1 base removed from V and 1 base from J, the gap between germline ends came to 10 bases. Germline V gene sequence: CDR1 LGHNA, CDR2 YNFKEQ.

The V gene is TRBV7-3, the J gene TRBJ2-7; TRBD1 is a possible D gene (5 bases). The CDR3 has 13 amino acids. The germline CDR1 and CDR2 sequences are SGHTA and FQGTGA. V was shortened by 0 bases and J by 3 bases, with 6 bases between the two germline ends. CDR3 in amino acids: CASSLTTDYEQYF. The CDR3 nucleotides are TGTGCCAGCAGCTTAACGACAGACTACGAGCAGTACTTC.

The V call is TRBV24-1, the J call TRBJ2-7; D is ambiguous. The CDR3 contains 8 residues. Germline V gene sequence: CDR1 KGHDR, CDR2 SFDVKD. The CDR3 sequence: CRAYEQYF. The CDR3 DNA sequence: TGTAGAGCCTACGAGCAGTACTTC.

V is TRBV19 and J is TRBJ1-2; 7 positions agree with TRBD1. CDR1 and CDR2 from the germline V gene are LNHDA and SQIVND (reference sequence). V lost 6 bases to trimming and J lost 2 bases; unmatched junction nucleotides: 9. The CDR3 sequence is 15 residues long. CDR3 sequence: CASRGVEQGNYGYTF. The CDR3 DNA is TGTGCCAGTAGAGGTGTAGAACAGGGGAACTATGGCTACACCTTC.

The chain employs TRBV7-6 and TRBJ2-7; 10 nucleotides agree with TRBD1. The length of the CDR3 is 17 residues. After removal of 10 bases from V and 6 bases from J, the junction contained 21 bases not matched to a gene. The germline V gene encodes CDR1 SGHVS and CDR2 FNYEAQ. CDR3 loop: CANPRKGQGQGYCEQYF. DNA for the CDR3: TGTGCCAACCCCAGAAAGGGCCAGGGACAGGGGTACTGCGAGCAGTACTTC.

This sequence joins TRBV10-2 and TRBJ1-3, with D unclear. V was clipped by 2 bases and J by 3 bases, with 5 bases between them. Germline loops: CDR1 WSHSY, CDR2 SAAADI. There are 13 residues in the CDR3. CDR3 protein: CASSETGGNTIYF. DNA for the CDR3: TGCGCCAGCAGTGAGACTGGTGGAAACACCATATATTTT.

The CDR3 DNA reads TGCGCCAGCAGGGACAGGGGGCACACTGAAGCTTTCTTT. It specifies CASRDRGHTEAFF. The chain joins TRBV10-1 to TRBJ1-1, with 11 bases identical to TRBD1. From germline, CDR1 is WNHNN and CDR2 SYGVQD (reference sequence). With V trimmed by 6 bases and J by 3 bases, 0 bases remained unmatched. The CDR3 consists of 13 residues.

The J gene is TRBJ2-1, the V gene TRBV5-8, with 13 bases lining up with TRBD2. Germline CDR1 is SGHTS and CDR2 is YDEGEE. The CDR3 is 17 residues long. After removal of 4 bases from V and 5 bases from J, the junction contained 9 bases not matched to a gene. The CDR3 loop is CASSGGLAGIINNEQFF. DNA for the CDR3: TGTGCCAGCAGCGGGGGACTAGCGGGAATTATAAACAATGAGCAGTTCTTC. The entire variable domain, with the rest obtained from reference TRBV5-8 and TRBJ2-1, is as follows: EAGVTQSPTHLIKTRGQQATLRCSPISGHTSVYWYQQALGLGLQFLLWYDEGEERNRGNFPPRFSGRQFPNYSSELNVNALELEDSALYLCASSGGLAGIINNEQFFGPGTRLTVL.

This clone showed up just a few times. The chain recombines TRBV28 with TRBJ2-1, with D uncertain. The ends were cut back, 5 bases at V and 5 bases at J, with 13 bases in the middle. The CDR3 consists of 14 residues. Germline lookup yields CDR1 MDHEN and CDR2 SYDVKM. The DNA of the CDR3 is TGTGCCAGCAGTCCCGTGTCCCTAAACAATGAGCAGTTCTTC. It encodes CASSPVSLNNEQFF.

The CDR3, as DNA: TGTGCCAGCGCGTCGACAGGGAGAACCTACGAGCAGTACTTC. Amino acid sequence: CASASTGRTYEQYF. The genes are TRBV25-1 and TRBJ2-7, with 7 bases that match TRBD1. Germline CDR1 is MGHDK and CDR2 is SYGVNS. Losses at the gene ends were 8 bases for V and 2 bases for J; bases not matched to a gene: 9. This CDR3 has 14 amino acids.